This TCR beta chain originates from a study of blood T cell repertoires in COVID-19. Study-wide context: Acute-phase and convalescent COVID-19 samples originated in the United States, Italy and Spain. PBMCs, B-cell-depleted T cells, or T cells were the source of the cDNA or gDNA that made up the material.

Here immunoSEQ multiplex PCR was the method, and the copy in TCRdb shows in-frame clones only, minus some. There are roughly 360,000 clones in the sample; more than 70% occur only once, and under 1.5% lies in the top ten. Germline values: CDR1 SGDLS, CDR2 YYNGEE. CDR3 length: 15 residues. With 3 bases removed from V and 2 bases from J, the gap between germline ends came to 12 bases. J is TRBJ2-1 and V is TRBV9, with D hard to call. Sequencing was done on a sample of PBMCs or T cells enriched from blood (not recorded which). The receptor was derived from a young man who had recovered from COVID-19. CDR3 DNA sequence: TGTGCCAGCAGCGGCAACAGTTTTCCCTACAATGAGCAGTTCTTC. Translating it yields CASSGNSFPYNEQFF.